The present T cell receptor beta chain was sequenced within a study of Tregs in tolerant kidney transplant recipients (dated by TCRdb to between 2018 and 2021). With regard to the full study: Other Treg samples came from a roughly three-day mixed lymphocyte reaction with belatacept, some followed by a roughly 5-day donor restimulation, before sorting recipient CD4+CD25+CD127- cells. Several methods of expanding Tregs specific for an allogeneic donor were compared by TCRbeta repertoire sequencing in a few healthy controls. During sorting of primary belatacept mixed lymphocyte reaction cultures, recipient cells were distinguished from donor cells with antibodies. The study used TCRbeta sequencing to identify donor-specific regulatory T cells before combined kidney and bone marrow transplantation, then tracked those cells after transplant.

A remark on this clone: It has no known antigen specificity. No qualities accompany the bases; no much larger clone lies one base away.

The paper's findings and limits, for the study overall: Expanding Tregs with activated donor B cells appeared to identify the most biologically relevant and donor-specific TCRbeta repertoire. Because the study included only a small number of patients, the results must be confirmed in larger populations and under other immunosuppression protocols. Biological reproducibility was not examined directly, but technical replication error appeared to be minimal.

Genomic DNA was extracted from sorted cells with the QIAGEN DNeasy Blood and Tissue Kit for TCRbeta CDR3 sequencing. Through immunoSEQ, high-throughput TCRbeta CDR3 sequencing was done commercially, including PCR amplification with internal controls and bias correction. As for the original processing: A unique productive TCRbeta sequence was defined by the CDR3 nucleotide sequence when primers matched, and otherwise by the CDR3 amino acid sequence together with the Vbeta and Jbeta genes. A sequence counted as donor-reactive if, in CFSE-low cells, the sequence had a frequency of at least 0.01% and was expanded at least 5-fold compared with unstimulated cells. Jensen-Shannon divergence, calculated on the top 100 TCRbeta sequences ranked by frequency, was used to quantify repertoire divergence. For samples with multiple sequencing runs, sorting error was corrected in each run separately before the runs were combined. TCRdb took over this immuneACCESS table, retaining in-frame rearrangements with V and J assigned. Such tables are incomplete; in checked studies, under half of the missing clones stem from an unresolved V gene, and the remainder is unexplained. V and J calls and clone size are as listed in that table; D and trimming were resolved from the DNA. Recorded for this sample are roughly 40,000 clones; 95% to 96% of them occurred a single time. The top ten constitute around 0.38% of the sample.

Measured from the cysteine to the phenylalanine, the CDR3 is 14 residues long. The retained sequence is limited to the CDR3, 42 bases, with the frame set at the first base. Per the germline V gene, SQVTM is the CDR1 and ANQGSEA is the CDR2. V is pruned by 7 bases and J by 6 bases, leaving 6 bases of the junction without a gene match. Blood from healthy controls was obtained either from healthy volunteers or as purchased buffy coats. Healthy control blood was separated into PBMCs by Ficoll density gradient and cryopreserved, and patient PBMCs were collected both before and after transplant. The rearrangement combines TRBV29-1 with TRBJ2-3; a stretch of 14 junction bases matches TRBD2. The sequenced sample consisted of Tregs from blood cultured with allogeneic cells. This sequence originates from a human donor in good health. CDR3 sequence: CSAGLAGVVDTQYF. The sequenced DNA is TGCAGCGCGGGACTAGCGGGAGTTGTGGATACGCAGTATTTT.